This TCR beta chain was identified during a study of beta chain features in type 1 diabetes. The sequenced template was cDNA made from the entire isolated RNA. The assay was immunoSEQ multiplex PCR, and TCRdb's table has in-frame clones only and misses some. The table shows 620,000 or so clones, with less than 20% occurring only once. Germline V gives CDR1 LNHDA, CDR2 SQIVND (reference sequence). This CDR3 region has 15 residues. Trimming removed 6 bases at V and 2 bases at J, with 17 bases between. This clone was found a few times. Sequencing used naive CD4+ T cells from blood. This clonotype originated in a man younger than 35 in good health. This chain joins TRBV19 and TRBJ2-7; a possible D gene is TRBD2 (6 bases). This chain's CDR3 is CASRVGIGSTYEQYF. In DNA form, the CDR3 reads TGTGCCAGTAGGGTAGGGATCGGGAGCACCTACGAGCAGTACTTC.